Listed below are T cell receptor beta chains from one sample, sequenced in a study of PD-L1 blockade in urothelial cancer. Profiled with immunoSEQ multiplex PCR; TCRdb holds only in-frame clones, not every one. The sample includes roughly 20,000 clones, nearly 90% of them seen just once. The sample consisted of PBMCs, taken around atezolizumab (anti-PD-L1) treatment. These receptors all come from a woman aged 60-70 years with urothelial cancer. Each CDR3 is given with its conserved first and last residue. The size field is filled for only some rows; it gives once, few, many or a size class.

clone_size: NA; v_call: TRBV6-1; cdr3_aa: CASSEAAGPETQYF
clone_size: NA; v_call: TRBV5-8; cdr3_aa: CASSTGQNQPQHF
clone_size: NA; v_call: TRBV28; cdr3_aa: CASSLWGGQGARGYTF
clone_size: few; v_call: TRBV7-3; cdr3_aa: CASSPGLAGPGAGELFF
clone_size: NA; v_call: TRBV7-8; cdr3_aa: CASSYARTGSNYGYTF
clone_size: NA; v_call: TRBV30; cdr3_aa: CAWSSGIVTNTEAFF
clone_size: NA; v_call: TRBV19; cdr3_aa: CASSISSYNEQFF
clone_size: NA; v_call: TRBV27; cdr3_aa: CASRSTGGSQQETQYF
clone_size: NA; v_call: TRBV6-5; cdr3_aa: CASSYDRGRTEAFF
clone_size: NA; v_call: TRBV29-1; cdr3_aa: CSVQGGGNTGELFF
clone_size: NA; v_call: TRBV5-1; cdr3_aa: CASSSTGNYNEQFF
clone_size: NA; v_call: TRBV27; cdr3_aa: CASSLRQGHEQYF
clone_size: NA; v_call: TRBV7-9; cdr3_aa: CASSPPSGYEQYF
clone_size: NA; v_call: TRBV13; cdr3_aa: CASSSQAGLAGDSRNEQFF
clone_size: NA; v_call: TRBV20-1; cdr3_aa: CSVTSSYTF
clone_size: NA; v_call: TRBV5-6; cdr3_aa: CASSFEKRQAYYNEQFF
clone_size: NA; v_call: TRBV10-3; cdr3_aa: CAIRSGTGDLQPQHF
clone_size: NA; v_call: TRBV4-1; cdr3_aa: CASSQADRHTSTDTQYF
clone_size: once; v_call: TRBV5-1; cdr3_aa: CASSLGQGAGNTIYF
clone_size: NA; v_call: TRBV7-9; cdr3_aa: CASSSISPDRGREAFF
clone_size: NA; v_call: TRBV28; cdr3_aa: CASSNPGLAGNNEQFF
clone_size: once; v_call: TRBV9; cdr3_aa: CASSVAGTGDKSTKNIQYF
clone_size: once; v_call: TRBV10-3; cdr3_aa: CAISELASGSGDEQYF
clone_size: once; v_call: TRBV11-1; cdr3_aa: CASSLNRGETQYF
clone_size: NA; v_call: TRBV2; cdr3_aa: CASSEATSGKTQYF
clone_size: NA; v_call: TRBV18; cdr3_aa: CASSPRDRGTPLHEAFF
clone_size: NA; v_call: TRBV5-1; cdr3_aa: CASSETVNYGYTF
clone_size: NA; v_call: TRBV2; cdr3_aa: CASRKTGTEPYEQYF
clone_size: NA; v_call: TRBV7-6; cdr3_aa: CASSPGTEINYGYTF
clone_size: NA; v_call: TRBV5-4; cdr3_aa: CASSMTGLAGFHEQFF
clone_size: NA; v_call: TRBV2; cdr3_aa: CASSDRETQYF
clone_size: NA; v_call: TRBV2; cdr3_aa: CASALQETQYF
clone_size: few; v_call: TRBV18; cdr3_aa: CASSPLAGDQYF
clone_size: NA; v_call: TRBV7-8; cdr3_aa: CASSLRSLGLAGEYEQYF
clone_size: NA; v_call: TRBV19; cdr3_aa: CASSAQTSGSYEQYF
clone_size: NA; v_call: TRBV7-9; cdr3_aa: CASSRVGSSYEQYF
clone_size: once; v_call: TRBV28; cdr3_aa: CASSLGGKSYEQYF
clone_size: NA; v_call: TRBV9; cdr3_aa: CASSKTSGSRDTQYF
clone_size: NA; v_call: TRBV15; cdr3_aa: CATSRDPGGGEKLFF
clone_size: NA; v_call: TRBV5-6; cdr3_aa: CASSRQIYEQYF
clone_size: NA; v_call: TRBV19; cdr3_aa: CASSAIQVTSGNTIYF
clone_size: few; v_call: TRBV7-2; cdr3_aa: CASSLGLAGSYNEQFF
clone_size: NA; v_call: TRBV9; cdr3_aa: CASSFSGGETQYF
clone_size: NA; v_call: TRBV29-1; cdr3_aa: CSVRPTDGYTF
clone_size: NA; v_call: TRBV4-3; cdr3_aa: CASSHRGSTGELFF
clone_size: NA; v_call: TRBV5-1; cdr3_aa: CASSLGGDRYEQYF
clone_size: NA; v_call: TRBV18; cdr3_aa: CASSPQSGQETQYF